Listed below are T cell receptor beta chains from one sample, sequenced in a study of blood T cells in healthy people across ages. Each CDR3 protein gets one entry after TCRdb re-called the 5' RACE reads with MiXCR. Among around 990,000 distinct CDR3 sequences, approximately 25% were seen once, and the ten largest hold approximately 0.71%. A further study also used this sample, focusing on T cells of mothers and their children.

Input material: blood. These receptors all come from a girl aged 2 to 10 in good health. Both conserved end residues are part of each CDR3. The D gene is left open where the match is weak. Only some rows state a clone size, as once, few, many or a class for expanded clones.

clone_size	v_call	d_call	j_call	cdr3_aa	cdr3_nt
-	TRBV7-2	-	TRBJ1-5	CASSFGQNNQPQHF	TGTGCCAGCAGCTTTGGACAGAACAATCAGCCCCAGCATTTT
-	TRBV3-1	TRBD2	TRBJ2-7	CASRPLAGIGEQYF	TGTGCCAGCAGACCGCTAGCGGGGATCGGCGAGCAGTACTTC
few	TRBV11-2	-	TRBJ1-1	CASNRIRGYSVTEAFF	TGTGCCAGCAACAGAATAAGGGGATATTCGGTTACTGAAGCTTTCTTT
few	TRBV12-3/TRBV12-4	TRBD1	TRBJ1-6	CASSLSPGTGIDSPLHF	TGTGCCAGCAGTTTGTCTCCGGGGACAGGGATCGATTCACCCCTCCACTTT
-	TRBV29-1	TRBD2	TRBJ2-7	CSVQGLAGGSSYEQYF	TGCAGCGTTCAGGGACTAGCGGGAGGGAGCTCCTACGAGCAGTACTTC
-	TRBV2	-	TRBJ2-6	CASRPRGSGANVLTF	TGTGCCAGCAGGCCTAGGGGGTCTGGGGCCAACGTCCTGACTTTC
few	TRBV20-1	-	TRBJ2-7	CSARPWTSGEQYF	TGCAGTGCTAGACCCTGGACGTCGGGCGAGCAGTACTTC
-	TRBV12-3/TRBV12-4	TRBD2	TRBJ2-7	CASRVTSGRSYEQYF	TGTGCCAGCAGGGTTACTAGCGGACGCTCCTACGAGCAGTACTTC
many	TRBV7-9	-	TRBJ1-1	CASSLVDTEAFF	TGTGCCAGCAGCTTAGTTGATACTGAAGCTTTCTTT
few	TRBV15	TRBD1	TRBJ1-6	CATRTGYNSPLHF	TGTGCCACCAGGACAGGGTATAATTCACCCCTCCACTTT
-	TRBV28	-	TRBJ2-1	CASSLIVVTSYNEQFF	TGTGCCAGCAGTTTAATTGTAGTTACTTCCTACAATGAGCAGTTCTTC
few	TRBV7-2	-	TRBJ2-1	CASSGWTTGEQFF	TGTGCCAGCAGCGGGTGGACTACGGGTGAGCAGTTCTTC
-	TRBV7-2	-	TRBJ2-3	CASSLTGDGVTDTQYF	TGTGCCAGCAGCTTAACGGGGGACGGAGTCACAGATACGCAGTATTTT
-	TRBV3-1	-	TRBJ2-1	CASSHGQREQFF	TGTGCCAGCAGCCACGGACAGAGAGAGCAGTTCTTC
few	TRBV25-1	-	TRBJ1-1	CASTWNTYTEAFF	TGTGCCAGCACATGGAACACCTACACTGAAGCTTTCTTT
few	TRBV18	-	TRBJ2-7	CASPLAATQVSYEQYF	TGTGCCAGCCCTCTGGCGGCGACACAGGTCTCCTACGAGCAGTACTTC
-	TRBV5-5	TRBD2	TRBJ2-2	CASSPGLAGVGELFF	TGTGCCAGCAGCCCTGGACTAGCGGGAGTAGGGGAGCTGTTTTTT
few	TRBV7-9	-	TRBJ2-5	CASSFLNAEQYF	TGTGCCAGCAGCTTCCTCAACGCGGAGCAGTACTTC
few	TRBV29-1	-	TRBJ1-5	CSVGNPQPQHF	TGCAGCGTTGGGAATCCTCAGCCCCAGCATTTT
few	TRBV18	-	TRBJ1-5	CASSPLSGDDQPQHF	TGTGCCAGCTCACCCCTATCAGGAGATGACCAGCCCCAGCATTTT
-	TRBV18	-	TRBJ1-2	CASSPETANYGYTF	TGTGCCAGCTCACCAGAAACAGCTAACTATGGCTACACCTTC
-	TRBV5-1	-	TRBJ1-1	CASSLKSQRGFAEAFF	TGCGCCAGCAGCTTGAAGTCTCAGAGGGGGTTTGCTGAAGCTTTCTTT
-	TRBV9	-	TRBJ2-3	CASSGDRLSADTQYF	TGTGCCAGCAGCGGGGACCGCTTGAGTGCAGATACGCAGTATTTT
-	TRBV14	-	TRBJ2-5	CASSRGDLLETQYF	TGTGCCAGCAGCCGGGGTGACCTCCTCGAGACCCAGTACTTC
-	TRBV13	-	TRBJ1-2	CASSTGFYGYTF	TGTGCCAGCAGTACAGGGTTCTATGGCTACACCTTC
many	TRBV20-1	-	TRBJ2-5	CSARAQLGETQYF	TGCAGTGCTAGAGCTCAGTTGGGGGAGACCCAGTACTTC
-	TRBV7-9	-	TRBJ2-2	CATGDSQYTGELFF	TGTGCCACGGGAGACAGCCAATACACCGGGGAGCTGTTTTTT
-	TRBV5-1	-	TRBJ1-2	CASSPILTSTYGYTF	TGCGCCAGCAGCCCTATTTTGACATCCACTTATGGCTACACCTTC
-	TRBV6-2/TRBV6-3	-	TRBJ2-5	CASSVGSERGGETQYF	TGTGCCAGCAGCGTGGGTAGCGAACGGGGAGGAGAGACCCAGTACTTC
-	TRBV7-8	TRBD1	TRBJ2-3	CASSLYRQGSDTQYF	TGTGCCAGCAGCCTATACCGACAGGGCTCAGATACGCAGTATTTT